These 7 T cell receptor beta chains share one sample of origin, sequenced in a study of cytomegalovirus exposure and HLA in healthy donors. PCR was performed using 60 Vbeta and 13 Jbeta primers. Here immunoSEQ multiplex PCR was the method, and the copy in TCRdb shows in-frame clones only, minus some. The table includes some 200,000 clones, approximately 81% detected once. The sequenced sample consisted of PBMCs. These receptors were collected from a middle-aged man in good health and CMV-seronegative.

As concerns this clone: The junction does not match germline at one end; this may be a read error. The chain couples TRBV7-7 to TRBJ2-5; the match to TRBD2 covers 10 bases. CDR1 is SSHAT and CDR2 is FNYEAQ in the germline V gene (reference sequence). There are 16 residues in the CDR3. CDR3 protein: CASSSKLAGQQETQYF. The CDR3 region has the DNA TGTGCTAGCAGCTCCAAACTAGCGGGGCAACAAGAGACCCAGTACTTC.

The gene calls are TRBV7-2 and TRBJ2-6; no firm D call. The V gene's germline CDR1 is SGHTA and CDR2 FQGNSA. CDR3 length: 17 residues. V was clipped by 3 bases and J by 3 bases, with 15 bases between them. Here the CDR3 reads CASSFFKSRYGANVLTF. In nucleotides, the CDR3 is TGTGCCAGCAGCTTTTTTAAATCGCGATATGGGGCCAACGTCCTGACTTTC.

The sample holds a few counts of this clone. The chain has TRBV7-2 and TRBJ2-2, with D unresolved. Germline loops: CDR1 SGHTA, CDR2 FQGNSA. V was shortened by 7 bases and J by 8 bases, with 17 bases between the two germline ends. This CDR3 is built from 14 residues. CDR3 amino acids: CASTEVTLAGELFF. Written as DNA, the CDR3 is TGTGCCAGCACAGAGGTAACTTTGGCTGGGGAGCTGTTTTTT. The whole variable domain, filled in from reference TRBV7-2 and TRBJ2-2, reads GAGVSQSPSNKVTEKGKDVELRCDPISGHTALYWYRQSLGQGLEFLIYFQGNSAPDKSGLPSDRFSAERTGGSVSTLTIQRTQQEDSAVYLCASTEVTLAGELFFGEGSRLTVL.

The chain uses TRBV4-3 and TRBJ2-3; 12 bases fit TRBD2. CDR3 length: 16 amino acids. Germline values: CDR1 LGHNA, CDR2 YSLEER. The V segment lost 1 base and the J segment 8 bases; nucleotides outside the gene matches: 7. This chain's CDR3 is CASSQVALAGGSTQYF. CDR3 DNA sequence: TGCGCCAGCAGCCAAGTTGCCCTAGCGGGGGGGAGTACGCAGTATTTT.

This clone showed up just a few times. This chain uses TRBV10-3 with TRBJ2-7, with 8 bases lining up with TRBD1. The CDR3 has 13 amino acids. The germline CDR1 and CDR2 sequences are ENHRY and SYGVKD. V trimming: 4 bases; J trimming: 2 bases; junction bases outside the gene matches: 1. The CDR3 sequence: CAISGGQAYEQYF. The CDR3 region has the DNA TGTGCCATCAGTGGGGGACAGGCCTACGAGCAGTACTTC.

This clone was counted once. The chain uses TRBV6-5 and TRBJ2-5; TRBD2 is a possible D gene (6 bases). Deletions cut 6 bases from V and 5 bases from J, with 16 bases between. Germline CDR1 and CDR2: MNHEY and SVGAGI. The CDR3 runs 14 residues. The CDR3 DNA reads TGTGCCAGCAGGTCAGCGGGTGCCGGGGAGACCCAGTACTTC. Translating gives CASRSAGAGETQYF.

The V and J genes are TRBV11-2 and TRBJ1-2; TRBD1 matches at 9 bases. J was trimmed by 7 bases and V by 2 bases; bases with no gene match: 11. Germline assignment: CDR1 SGHAT and CDR2 FQNNGV. The CDR3 extends over 16 amino acids. The CDR3 DNA follows: TGTGCCAGCAGCTTATTTACTCGGACAGGGGATGGTGGCTACACCTTC. It is translated as CASSLFTRTGDGGYTF.